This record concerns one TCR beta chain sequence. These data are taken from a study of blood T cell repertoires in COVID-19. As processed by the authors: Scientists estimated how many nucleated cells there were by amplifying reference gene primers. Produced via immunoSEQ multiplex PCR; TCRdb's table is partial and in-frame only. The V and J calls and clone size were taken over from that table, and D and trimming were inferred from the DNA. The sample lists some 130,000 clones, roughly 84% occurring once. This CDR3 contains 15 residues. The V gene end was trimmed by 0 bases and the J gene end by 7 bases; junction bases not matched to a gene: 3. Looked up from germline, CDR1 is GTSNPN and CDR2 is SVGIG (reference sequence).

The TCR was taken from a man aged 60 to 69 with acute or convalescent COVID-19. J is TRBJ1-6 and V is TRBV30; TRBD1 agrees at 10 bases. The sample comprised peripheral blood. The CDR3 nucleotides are TGTGCCTGGAGTGTCGGGACAGGGGAAAATTCACCCCTCCACTTT. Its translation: CAWSVGTGENSPLHF.